A single sample is the source of the 20 T cell receptor beta chains below, sequenced in a study of human T cells and chemical hapten exposure. The library tagged individual cDNA molecules with unique molecular identifiers. From the reads, TCRdb called clonotypes with MiXCR, one entry per CDR3 protein. The repertoire holds a few thousand distinct CDR3 sequences, with approximately 60% as singletons. Treatment of the sample: therapeutic diphenylcyclopropenone sensitization with weekly scalp DPC. The starting material was whole blood, obtained before DPC sensitization or 2, 6, or about 24 weeks after (not recorded which). These receptors came from an adult with alopecia areata. Some clones in this sample may be carry-over from other donors' samples. This table probably holds off-target reads from a library built for another chain.

This clonotype was observed a handful of times. CDR3 DNA: TGTGCCAGCAGCCAAGTGGCTAGCGGGACTCCCTCCTACAATGAGCAGTTCTTC. Translation gives CASSQVASGTPSYNEQFF. The V gene is TRBV14, the J gene TRBJ2-1, with 9 bases matching TRBD2. V lost 1 base and J lost 0; bases outside the gene matches: 7. The CDR3 covers 18 residues. CDR1 is SGHDN and CDR2 is FVKESK in the germline V gene.

The chain combines TRBV10-2 with TRBJ2-5; D is uncertain. V dropped 2 bases and J dropped 0 bases, with 16 bases sitting between them. Per germline, CDR1 WSHSY and CDR2 SAAADI. This CDR3 is built from 17 residues. CDR3 loop: CASSELSSRLNQETQYF. The CDR3 nucleotides read TGCGCCAGCAGTGAGCTTAGCTCCCGTTTGAACCAAGAGACCCAGTACTTC.

In this sample, this clonotype turned up a few times. CDR3 DNA: TGTGCCAGCGCAGGACCTTACAATGAGCAGTTCTTC. This gives the protein CASAGPYNEQFF. The rearrangement uses TRBV27 and TRBJ2-1; D is undetermined. Trimming removed 8 bases at V and 4 bases at J, with 9 bases between. In germline, CDR1 is MNHEY, CDR2 SMNVEV (reference sequence). CDR3 length equals 12 residues.

The chain couples TRBV5-5 to TRBJ2-7; a possible D gene is TRBD1 (5 bases). V was shortened by 7 bases and J by 5 bases, with 19 bases between the two germline ends. CDR3 length: 14 residues. Germline loops: CDR1 SGHKS, CDR2 YYEKEE (reference sequence). The CDR3 sequence: CASFPQGAVHEQYF. The CDR3 nucleotides read TGTGCCAGCTTCCCCCAAGGGGCGGTCCACGAGCAGTACTTC.

This chain joins TRBV24-1 and TRBJ2-5; weak D call: TRBD1 (6 bases). V lost 9 bases, J lost 2 bases, and 15 bases lay in between. CDR3 length equals 14 residues. Germline CDR1 KGHDR, CDR2 SFDVKD. CDR3 sequence (DNA): TGTGCCACCGGGCAGGGGAGAACACAAGAGACCCAGTACTTC. Amino acids: CATGQGRTQETQYF.

This clonotype was observed a handful of times. The V gene is TRBV12-3 or TRBV12-4, the J gene TRBJ2-5; 9 bases match TRBD1. The trim removed 4 bases at V and 5 bases at J, leaving 8 bases unmatched. This CDR3 comprises 15 residues. CDR3 in DNA: TGTGCCAGCAGTTATGGACAGGGGAGAGTTGAGACCCAGTACTTC. This codes for CASSYGQGRVETQYF.

The CDR3: CSVSDSHYGYTF. In DNA form, the CDR3 reads TGCAGCGTTTCGGACAGCCACTATGGCTACACCTTC. V and J are TRBV29-1 and TRBJ1-2; D perhaps matches TRBD1 (6 bases). Between the trimmed V and J ends, which lost 5 bases and 3 bases, there was a span of 10 bases. The germline CDR1 and CDR2 sequences are SQVTM and ANQGSEA. The CDR3 is made up of 12 amino acids.

The J gene is TRBJ2-7, the V gene TRBV6-7; maybe TRBD2 (5 bases). TRBV6-7 is flagged as an ORF with uncertain function. The CDR3 extends over 15 amino acids. V was shortened by 2 bases and J by 6 bases, with 17 bases between the two germline ends. This CDR3 is CASSYPRETRGEQYF. CDR3 DNA: TGTGCCAGCAGTTACCCAAGGGAGACGCGAGGCGAGCAGTACTTC.

The chain uses TRBV14 and TRBJ2-7; D is undetermined. Trimming cost V 4 bases and J 3 bases, with 4 bases left between them. CDR1 is SGHDN, CDR2 FVKESK, per germline. The CDR3 consists of 11 residues. The CDR3 DNA is TGTGCCAGCAGCCTCCACTACGAGCAGTACTTC. Translated, it gives CASSLHYEQYF.

This chain connects TRBV7-8 to TRBJ2-5, with D possibly matching TRBD2 (5 bases). This CDR3 has 16 residues. CDR1 SGHVS and CDR2 FQNEAQ come from the germline V gene. Trimming cost V 5 bases and J 4 bases, with 20 bases left between them. The CDR3: CASSPMLAPTAETQYF. DNA of the CDR3: TGTGCCAGCAGCCCCATGCTAGCCCCTACCGCAGAGACCCAGTACTTC.

V and J are TRBV29-1 and TRBJ2-3; D remains unclear. The V gene lost 6 bases and the J gene lost 1 base, with 8 bases spanning the gap. The CDR3 is made up of 12 amino acids. Germline V lookup: CDR1 SQVTM, CDR2 ANQGSEA. CDR3 bases: TGCAGCGTCGACCCAGGCACAGATACGCAGTATTTT. Translating it yields CSVDPGTDTQYF.

The chain uses TRBV6-2 or TRBV6-3 and TRBJ2-7; TRBD1 aligns across 7 bases. Germline loops: CDR1 MNHEY, CDR2 SVGEGT. CDR3 length: 15 amino acids. The V gene end was trimmed by 4 bases and the J gene end by 0 bases; junction bases not matched to a gene: 6. The CDR3 here is CASSFTGASSYEQYF. CDR3 coding DNA: TGTGCCAGCAGTTTTACAGGGGCGAGCTCCTACGAGCAGTACTTC.

The chain is built from TRBV6-5 and TRBJ2-3, with TRBD2 matching over 11 bases. The trim removed 5 bases at V and 9 bases at J, leaving 10 bases unmatched. There are 15 residues in the CDR3. The germline gives CDR1 MNHEY, CDR2 SVGAGI. The CDR3 loop is CASSRTSGFPITQYF. CDR3 DNA sequence: TGTGCCAGCAGTAGGACTAGCGGGTTCCCTATAACGCAGTATTTT.

The J gene is TRBJ2-2, the V gene TRBV10-1; TRBD1 is a possible D gene (5 bases). Trimming took 10 bases from V and 10 from J, leaving 7 bases between them. The germline V gene encodes CDR1 WNHNN and CDR2 SYGVQD (reference sequence). The CDR3 consists of 9 residues. CDR3: CATTVELFF. In DNA form, the CDR3 reads TGCGCCACGACAGTGGAGCTGTTTTTT.

The chain joins TRBV12-3 or TRBV12-4 to TRBJ2-3, with TRBD2 matching 15 bases. The V gene end was trimmed by 8 bases and the J gene end by 3 bases; junction bases not matched to a gene: 3. CDR3 length: 15 amino acids. Here the CDR3 reads CASRTSGRATDTQYF. Written as DNA, the CDR3 is TGTGCCAGCCGGACTAGCGGGAGGGCGACAGATACGCAGTATTTT.

This clonotype showed up just a few times. The chain carries TRBV6-2 or TRBV6-3 and TRBJ2-1; 7 bases fit TRBD2. The V gene end was trimmed by 6 bases and the J gene end by 4 bases; junction bases not matched to a gene: 12. CDR3 length: 16 residues. Germline CDR1 is MNHEY and CDR2 is SVGEGT. The CDR3 is CASSTLGREPYNEQFF. DNA of the CDR3: TGTGCCAGCAGCACATTAGGGCGGGAGCCTTACAATGAGCAGTTCTTC.

The chain carries TRBV6-6 and TRBJ2-7, with D possibly being TRBD2 (5 bases). Germline CDR1 and CDR2: MNHNY and SVGAGI (reference sequence). Trimming took off 7 bases at V and 7 bases at J, with 17 bases between the two ends. The CDR3 covers 13 residues. The CDR3 loop is CASNPGSRDEQYF. The DNA for the CDR3 is TGTGCCAGCAATCCGGGTTCCCGGGATGAGCAGTACTTC.

V is TRBV11-3 and J is TRBJ2-3; 7 bases align to TRBD2. V was pared by 9 bases and J by 5 bases, with 8 bases of the junction left unmatched. Germline V CDR1 and CDR2: SGHNT, YENEEA. The CDR3 is 13 residues long. The DNA of the CDR3 is TGTGCCAGTAGTGGCGGGAGAGAAGATACGCAGTATTTT. It translates to CASSGGREDTQYF. The entire variable domain, with the rest obtained from reference TRBV11-3 and TRBJ2-3, is as follows: EAGVVQSPRYKIIEKKQPVAFWCNPISGHNTLYWYLQNLGQGPELLIRYENEEAVDDSQLPKDRFSAERLKGVDSTLKIQPAELGDSAVYLCASSGGREDTQYFGPGTRLTVL.

V is TRBV9 and J is TRBJ2-3; 7 bases line up with TRBD2. J lost 5 bases, V lost 2 bases, and 14 bases had no gene match. The CDR3 is 17 amino acids. Germline CDR1 is SGDLS and CDR2 is YYNGEE. The CDR3 spells CASSVDVPSGVLDTQYF. As DNA, the CDR3 is TGTGCCAGCAGCGTCGACGTCCCTAGCGGCGTATTAGATACGCAGTATTTT.

This clonotype was detected once. The genes are TRBV30 and TRBJ2-4, with D possibly being TRBD1 (5 bases). CDR1 and CDR2 from the germline V gene are GTSNPN and SVGIG (reference sequence). Trimming took off 8 bases at V and 5 bases at J, with 13 bases between the two ends. CDR3 length: 12 amino acids. CDR3 DNA sequence: TGTGCCCTCAGGGATCCCCAAAACATTCAGTACTTC. The encoded protein is CALRDPQNIQYF.